This is a list of T cell receptor beta chains from one sample in a study of read filtering for tumor transcriptome and immune sequencing. TCRdb processed the reads anew with MiXCR; each CDR3 protein has one entry. The profile covers tens of thousands of distinct CDR3 sequences, with approximately 17% appearing a single time and more than 15% taken by the ten largest. Specimen: a population of CD138-negative cells sorted from bone marrow. Every receptor here comes from a donor aged 40 or over with multiple myeloma. Each CDR3 is given without its conserved first and last residue.

CDR3 protein: ASSRGQTSSYEQY
V gene: TRBV5-1

CDR3 protein: SARDRAGQGGYT
V gene: TRBV20-1

CDR3 protein: ASSGPGGWADTQY
V gene: TRBV28

CDR3 protein: ASSPEGTAFVTF
V gene: TRBV11-1

CDR3 protein: ASSQDGGGTYEQY
V gene: TRBV4-1

CDR3 protein: AINKDSLNEQF
V gene: TRBV10-3

CDR3 protein: ASSPRTGFTETQY
V gene: TRBV27

CDR3 protein: ASSLQGSYTEAF
V gene: TRBV5-1

CDR3 protein: ASRVAGGAGTEELF
V gene: TRBV10-2

CDR3 protein: ASTLPPEPDQF
V gene: TRBV7-9

CDR3 protein: AAKGGGITRSGANVLT
V gene: TRBV10-3

CDR3 protein: ASSLLPSSYEQY
V gene: TRBV7-3

CDR3 protein: ATSTANNEQF
V gene: TRBV15

CDR3 protein: ASSLDVYAEAF
V gene: TRBV5-1

CDR3 protein: ASSLAPLTDTDTQY
V gene: TRBV7-9

CDR3 protein: ASSLGKASGDPLQF
V gene: TRBV7-9

CDR3 protein: ASSPTGLGNQPQH
V gene: TRBV7-2